The 32 T cell receptor beta chains below all came from one sample that was sequenced in a study of metastatic and nonmetastatic thyroid tumors. Using MiXCR, TCRdb re-called clones from the PCR reads. Among about 30,000 clones, 35% to 40% were seen once, and the ten largest hold 22%. Not a single patient had been given any form of treatment at any point before undergoing thyroid surgery. The sample comprised tumor tissue. These TCRs come from a female donor with papillary thyroid cancer or a benign thyroid nodule (not recorded which). Some clones in this sample may be carry-over from other donors' samples.

Worth noting for this clone: The germline gene is not matched at one end of the junction; a read error may be the cause. The rearrangement links TRBV3-1 to TRBJ2-1, with 9 bases lining up with TRBD2. Germline V lookup: CDR1 LGHDT, CDR2 YNNKEL (reference sequence). This CDR3 region has 16 residues. The CDR3 here is CASSQGSGSVGNEQFF. The CDR3 DNA reads TGTGCCAGCAGTCAAGGTAGCGGGAGTGTTGGAAATGAGCAGTTCTTC.

The J gene is TRBJ1-3, the V gene TRBV11-3; D uncertain. The germline CDR1 and CDR2 sequences are SGHNT and YENEEA. V lost 8 bases and J 0 bases, leaving 8 bases between the germline ends. There are 13 residues in the CDR3. CDR3 coding DNA: TGTGCCAGCCGTGAGGACTCTGGAAACACCATATATTTT. Translating it yields CASREDSGNTIYF.

A word on this clone: Mismatch with germline at one junction end may stem from a read error. The chain combines TRBV19 with TRBJ1-6; D not certain. There are 15 residues in the CDR3. CDR1 and CDR2 from the germline V gene are LNHDA and SQIVND (reference sequence). The CDR3 is CASRIDSGQNSPLHF. DNA of the CDR3: TGTGCCAGTAGGATAGATTCCGGGCAGAATTCACCCCTCCACTTT.

This clone was counted only a few times. This rearrangement joins TRBV19 to TRBJ2-3; either TRBD1 or TRBD2 may supply D (5 bases each). Germline V gene sequence: CDR1 LNHDA, CDR2 SQIVND (reference sequence). The length of the CDR3 is 14 residues. Trimming left V 4 bases short and J 2 bases short, with 10 bases between. For the CDR3, the DNA is TGTGCCAGTAGTACGGGACCCAACACAGATACGCAGTATTTT. It is translated as CASSTGPNTDTQYF. The variable domain in full, completed from reference TRBV19 and TRBJ2-3, reads DGGITQSPKYLFRKEGQNVTLSCEQNLNHDAMYWYRQDPGQGLRLIYYSQIVNDFQKGDIAEGYSVSREKKESFPLTVTSAQKNPTAFYLCASSTGPNTDTQYFGPGTRLTVL.

The V gene is TRBV5-1, the J gene TRBJ2-3, with D maybe TRBD1 (5 bases). V was pared by 0 bases and J by 3 bases, with 8 bases between. The CDR3 extends over 14 amino acids. Germline V gene lookup returns CDR1 SGHRS and CDR2 YFSETQ. The chain's CDR3 is CASSLGGATDTQYF. CDR3 DNA: TGCGCCAGCAGCTTGGGGGGCGCGACAGATACGCAGTATTTT.

This clone counts as large. The V gene is TRBV28, the J gene TRBJ1-1; D is possibly TRBD1 (5 bases). The length of the CDR3 is 15 residues. The V and J ends lost 6 bases and 0 bases respectively, with 14 bases between them. The germline V gene encodes CDR1 MDHEN and CDR2 SYDVKM. The CDR3 nucleotides are TGTGCCAGCAGAGGGGCGGAAGGAATGAACACTGAAGCTTTCTTT. Its translation: CASRGAEGMNTEAFF.

The J gene is TRBJ2-7, the V gene TRBV12-3 or TRBV12-4; D remains ambiguous. Between the trimmed V and J ends, which lost 5 bases and 3 bases, there was a span of 17 bases. The CDR3 contains 15 residues. The CDR3, as DNA: TGTGCCAGCAGTCCCACTTACGGGTATATCTACGAGCAGTACTTC. Residues: CASSPTYGYIYEQYF.

CDR3 amino acids: CASSPDRDSNQPQHF. The CDR3 DNA reads as TGTGCCAGCAGCCCGGACAGGGACAGCAATCAGCCCCAGCATTTT. The V gene is TRBV6-1, the J gene TRBJ1-5; 8 positions match TRBD1. The ends lost 6 bases at V and 1 base at J; junction bases unmatched: 5. The CDR3 is made up of 15 amino acids. CDR1 and CDR2 from the germline V gene are MNHNS and SASEGT.

The rearrangement joins TRBV5-1 to TRBJ2-7, with D tentatively TRBD1 (5 bases). The CDR3 extends over 12 amino acids. Germline-derived CDR1 and CDR2 are SGHRS and YFSETQ. V was trimmed by 2 bases and J by 3 bases, leaving 6 bases between them. Here the CDR3 DNA reads TGCGCCAGCAGCTTAGGGGACTACGAGCAGTACTTC. Its translation: CASSLGDYEQYF.

This clone was recorded a few times. The V call is TRBV28, the J call TRBJ2-2, with D hard to call. The germline V gene encodes CDR1 MDHEN and CDR2 SYDVKM. Trimming left V 4 bases short and J 6 bases short, with 3 bases between. CDR3 length: 11 amino acids. This chain's CDR3 is CASSSPGELFF. The CDR3 DNA reads TGTGCCAGCAGTTCTCCCGGGGAGCTGTTTTTT.

The table lists this clone with a few counts. V and J are TRBV10-3 and TRBJ1-6, with a tentative D call TRBD1 (6 bases). Trimming shortened V by 1 base and J by 9 bases, and 13 bases separated the two germline ends. CDR1 is ENHRY and CDR2 is SYGVKD in the germline V gene. The CDR3 runs 15 residues. The CDR3 reads CAISELQGGGSPLHF. The DNA for the CDR3 is TGTGCCATCAGTGAGTTACAGGGAGGAGGTTCACCCCTCCACTTT.

The gene calls are TRBV20-1 and TRBJ2-1; a weak D match, TRBD1 (6 bases). CDR1 and CDR2 (germline): DFQATT, SNEGSKA (reference sequence). This CDR3 is 16 amino acids long. The V end was cut by 0 bases, the J end by 4 bases, with 16 bases between. Here the CDR3 reads CSARDSTGTKYNEQFF. CDR3 DNA: TGCAGTGCTAGAGACTCTACCGGGACAAAATACAATGAGCAGTTCTTC.

The CDR3, as DNA: TGTGCCAGCAGTCAACAGGGAAATAGCAATCAGCCCCAGCATTTT. It specifies CASSQQGNSNQPQHF. The chain has TRBV6-1 and TRBJ1-5; TRBD1 might be the D (6 bases). Germline CDR1 reads MNHNS; CDR2 reads SASEGT. Trimming shortened V by 5 bases and J by 0 bases, and 11 bases separated the two germline ends. The CDR3 loop spans 15 amino acids.

The chain combines TRBV19 with TRBJ2-7; the D gene is possibly TRBD2 (7 bases). Trimming removed 7 bases at V and 6 bases at J, with 19 bases between. The CDR3 covers 14 residues. Germline assignment: CDR1 LNHDA and CDR2 SQIVND (reference sequence). The CDR3 region is CASKRDYGGSEQYF. In DNA, the CDR3 is TGTGCCAGTAAGAGGGACTACGGGGGCTCCGAGCAGTACTTC. Full variable domain (remainder filled in from reference TRBV19 and TRBJ2-7): DGGITQSPKYLFRKEGQNVTLSCEQNLNHDAMYWYRQDPGQGLRLIYYSQIVNDFQKGDIAEGYSVSREKKESFPLTVTSAQKNPTAFYLCASKRDYGGSEQYFGPGTRLTVT.

The rearrangement links TRBV19 to TRBJ1-2; 8 nucleotides match TRBD1. The germline V gene encodes CDR1 LNHDA and CDR2 SQIVND (reference sequence). The CDR3 is 17 amino acids. Trimming cost V 9 bases and J 1 base; bases outside gene matches: 16. Here the CDR3 reads CASRKGPTGGINYGYTF. The DNA for the CDR3 is TGTGCCAGCCGGAAGGGACCCACAGGGGGGATTAACTATGGCTACACCTTC.

The chain combines TRBV20-1 with TRBJ1-2; 7 bases agree with TRBD1. Trimming removed 0 bases from V and 6 bases from J; junction bases left unmatched: 4. The length of the CDR3 is 13 residues. Germline V gene lookup returns CDR1 DFQATT and CDR2 SNEGSKA (reference sequence). CDR3 protein: CSARDPRGDGYTF. The CDR3, as DNA: TGCAGTGCTAGAGATCCCAGGGGGGATGGCTACACCTTC.

The chain employs TRBV2 and TRBJ2-1; D unresolved. The ends were cut back, 7 bases at V and 5 bases at J, with 9 bases in the middle. There are 12 residues in the CDR3. Germline V gene lookup returns CDR1 SNHLY and CDR2 FYNNEI. The CDR3 DNA reads TGTGCCAGCATTTATGACAACAATGAGCAGTTCTTC. As protein: CASIYDNNEQFF.

The chain employs TRBV12-3 or TRBV12-4 and TRBJ1-1; the D is unclear. The CDR3 runs to 13 residues. V was shortened by 5 bases and J by 1 base, with 8 bases between the two germline ends. In DNA, the CDR3 is TGTGCCAGCAGTCCTCAACAGAACACTGAAGCTTTCTTT. It yields the protein CASSPQQNTEAFF.

The sample holds a few counts of this clone. One junction end disagrees with the germline gene, perhaps due to a read error. The chain joins TRBV6-1 to TRBJ1-2, with D possibly being TRBD1 (5 bases). This CDR3 spans 12 amino acids. Germline assignment: CDR1 MNHNS and CDR2 SASEGT. CDR3 coding DNA: TGCGCCAGCAGTGAAGCGGGGGATGGCTACACCTTC. Translation gives CASSEAGDGYTF.

CDR3 loop: CASSHPPLAGTDTQYF. The CDR3 coding sequence is TGTGCCAGCAGCCACCCCCCACTAGCCGGCACAGATACGCAGTATTTT. The chain uses TRBV6-1 and TRBJ2-3; TRBD2 is a possible D gene (6 bases). V lost 6 bases and J lost 1, with 17 bases in between. This CDR3 comprises 16 residues. Germline CDR1 reads MNHNS; CDR2 reads SASEGT.

The chain carries TRBV5-1 and TRBJ2-2, with 8 bases that match TRBD2. V shed 5 bases and J 6 bases; nucleotides not matched to a gene: 12. The CDR3 contains 16 residues. Germline V gene data show CDR1 as SGHRS and CDR2 as YFSETQ. The CDR3 nucleotides are TGCGCCAGCAGGCGCGGGGGGTTAAATGATGCCGGGGAGCTGTTTTTT. It translates to CASRRGGLNDAGELFF.

The CDR3 nucleotides read TGTGCCAGTGGGGGGTATTTACATAGCGAGCAGTACTTC. The encoded protein is CASGGYLHSEQYF. V is TRBV19 and J is TRBJ2-7, with TRBD2 as a possible D gene (6 bases). The CDR3 runs 13 residues. CDR1 is LNHDA, CDR2 SQIVND, per germline (reference sequence). Trimming pared 8 bases from V and 6 bases from J, leaving 17 bases between.

V gene TRBV4-2 combines with J gene TRBJ2-5; 15 bases match TRBD2. Trimming removed 4 bases from V and 4 bases from J; junction bases left unmatched: 13. Germline CDR1 LGHNA, CDR2 YNFKEQ. This CDR3 spans 19 amino acids. The CDR3 protein is CASSLTGLAGGATPETQYF. The CDR3 DNA is TGTGCCAGCAGCCTAACCGGACTAGCGGGGGGGGCGACCCCAGAGACCCAGTACTTC.

CDR3 sequence: CASSPGGAGVDEQYF. Written as DNA, the CDR3 is TGTGCCAGCTCCCCAGGGGGGGCTGGTGTAGACGAGCAGTACTTC. This sequence joins TRBV2 and TRBJ2-7; either TRBD1 or TRBD2 may supply D (7 bases each). V was clipped by 8 bases and J by 5 bases, with 22 bases between them. The V gene's germline CDR1 is SNHLY and CDR2 FYNNEI. CDR3 length: 15 amino acids.

The genes are TRBV20-1 and TRBJ1-2; D possibly corresponds to TRBD1 (5 bases). The germline V gene has CDR1 DFQATT and CDR2 SNEGSKA (reference sequence). The V end lost 6 bases, the J end lost 2 bases, and 13 bases lay between the germline ends. The CDR3 consists of 13 residues. In DNA, the CDR3 is TGCAGTGCCAACCACGACAGAAACTATGGCTACACCTTC. Protein sequence: CSANHDRNYGYTF.

Turning to this clone: Mismatch with germline at one junction end may stem from a read error. V and J are TRBV9 and TRBJ2-2; TRBD2 might be the D (6 bases). This CDR3 contains 17 residues. The germline V gene encodes CDR1 SGDLS and CDR2 YYNGEE. The DNA of the CDR3 is TGTACCAGCAGCGTCGCTAGCTGGGCCCGGGGGACCGGGGAGCTGTTTTTT. Translating gives CTSSVASWARGTGELFF.

CDR3 coding DNA: TGCAGTGCTAGAGATGCGGGAGGGCAAGCAGATACGCAGTATTTT. It specifies CSARDAGGQADTQYF. The rearrangement uses TRBV20-1 and TRBJ2-3; 9 bases are shared with TRBD2. The germline V gene encodes CDR1 DFQATT and CDR2 SNEGSKA (reference sequence). This CDR3 contains 15 residues. The V and J ends lost 0 bases and 4 bases, in that order; junction bases with no gene match: 5.

The V and J genes are TRBV19 and TRBJ2-2; a possible D gene is TRBD2 (5 bases). The CDR3 spans 13 residues. Trimming shortened V by 7 bases and J by 1 base, and 7 bases separated the two germline ends. Germline V CDR1 and CDR2: LNHDA, SQIVND (reference sequence). This chain's CDR3 is CASITRNTGELFF. The CDR3 nucleotides read TGTGCCAGTATTACTAGGAACACCGGGGAGCTGTTTTTT. Full variable domain (missing parts from reference TRBV19 and TRBJ2-2): DGGITQSPKYLFRKEGQNVTLSCEQNLNHDAMYWYRQDPGQGLRLIYYSQIVNDFQKGDIAEGYSVSREKKESFPLTVTSAQKNPTAFYLCASITRNTGELFFGEGSRLTVL.

The sample holds a few counts of this clone. The V and J genes are TRBV6-1 and TRBJ1-5, with D maybe TRBD1 (5 bases). This CDR3 is 14 amino acids long. Trimming stripped 5 bases from V and 7 bases from J, with 15 bases between. Germline CDR1 MNHNS, CDR2 SASEGT. As DNA, the CDR3 is TGTGCCAGCAGTACGTCAGGGTCTGGGCAGCCCCAGCATTTT. Protein product: CASSTSGSGQPQHF.

A few counts support this clone. The rearrangement uses TRBV6-5 and TRBJ2-1; 9 nucleotides agree with TRBD1. Trimming took 2 bases from V and 7 from J; bases not matched to a gene: 12. Germline V gives CDR1 MNHEY, CDR2 SVGAGI. The CDR3 is 17 residues long. The CDR3 DNA reads as TGTGCCAGCAGTTACAGGACCGGGACAGGGATTCGGAATGAGCAGTTCTTC. It translates to CASSYRTGTGIRNEQFF.

This rearrangement joins TRBV30 to TRBJ1-5; D gene unclear. The V gene lost 1 base and the J gene lost 3 bases, with 7 bases spanning the gap. Germline V CDR1 and CDR2: GTSNPN, SVGIG (reference sequence). There are 13 residues in the CDR3. The CDR3 nucleotides read TGTGCCTGGAGTGGGCAGAACAATCAGCCCCAGCATTTT. Amino acids: CAWSGQNNQPQHF.

In this sample, this clone turned up a few times. V and J are TRBV6-2 or TRBV6-3 and TRBJ2-1; D is possibly TRBD2 (5 bases). Germline CDR1 is MNHEY and CDR2 is SVGEGT. The CDR3 totals 18 residues. The ends were cut back, 5 bases at V and 9 bases at J, with 29 bases in the middle. The CDR3 sequence is CASSRTTFRAPGRSEQFF. The CDR3 nucleotides are TGTGCCAGCAGTCGGACGACTTTTAGGGCCCCGGGAAGGAGTGAGCAGTTCTTC.